A selection of T cell receptor beta chains follows, all from one sample in a study of shared T cell receptors in the human thymus. Repertoires were generated with immunoSEQ multiplex PCR, while TCRdb's copy carries only in-frame clones and drops some. Of 450,000 to 650,000 clones listed, around 78% are singletons. This same sample was also taken into another study, of human thymus T cells.

The sequenced sample was thymocytes. The origin of the receptors is a boy in the first two years of life with a congenital heart defect. Both conserved end residues are part of each CDR3. The D gene is left open where the match is weak. Part of the rows lack a size; the others show once, few, many or a class for expanded clones.

abundance: few; d_gene: -; j_gene: TRBJ1-5; v_gene: TRBV19; CDR3nt: TGTGCCAGTAGTATTCATAAGGGACACGGTTCCGAACCCCAGCATTTT; CDR3aa: CASSIHKGHGSEPQHF
abundance: few; d_gene: -; j_gene: TRBJ2-7; v_gene: TRBV7-9; CDR3nt: TGTGCCAGCAGCCTCCCAGGACAGACCCACGAGCAGTACTTC; CDR3aa: CASSLPGQTHEQYF
abundance: few; d_gene: -; j_gene: TRBJ2-1; v_gene: TRBV5-6; CDR3nt: TGTGCCAGCAGCCTAAAGACAGACTACAATGAGCAGTTCTTC; CDR3aa: CASSLKTDYNEQFF
abundance: -; d_gene: -; j_gene: TRBJ1-5; v_gene: TRBV6-5; CDR3nt: TGTGCCAGCAGGGGGCTGGACGGCAATCAGCCCCAGCATTTT; CDR3aa: CASRGLDGNQPQHF
abundance: -; d_gene: -; j_gene: TRBJ2-2; v_gene: TRBV14; CDR3nt: TGTGCCAGCAGCCACGTTCGGGGGGCGTACACCGGGGAGCTGTTTTTT; CDR3aa: CASSHVRGAYTGELFF
abundance: -; d_gene: TRBD2; j_gene: TRBJ2-2; v_gene: TRBV14; CDR3nt: TGTGCCAGCAGCCCCGGACTAGCGGGAACCGGGGAGCTGTTTTTT; CDR3aa: CASSPGLAGTGELFF
abundance: -; d_gene: -; j_gene: TRBJ1-5; v_gene: TRBV5-1; CDR3nt: TGCGCCAGCAGGTACGAAAACAGGAATACTGATAGCAATCAGCCCCAGCATTTT; CDR3aa: CASRYENRNTDSNQPQHF
abundance: -; d_gene: TRBD1; j_gene: TRBJ1-1; v_gene: TRBV27; CDR3nt: TGTGCCAGCAGTCCACCGGGACAGGGGGCTGAAGCTTTCTTT; CDR3aa: CASSPPGQGAEAFF
abundance: -; d_gene: -; j_gene: TRBJ2-7; v_gene: TRBV4-3; CDR3nt: TGCGCCAGCAGCCGCTTAGGACACTACGAGCAGTACTTC; CDR3aa: CASSRLGHYEQYF
abundance: -; d_gene: TRBD2; j_gene: TRBJ2-7; v_gene: TRBV29-1; CDR3nt: TGCAGCGTAAAGCTGACTAGCGGGGAAACCTACGAGCAGTACTTC; CDR3aa: CSVKLTSGETYEQYF
abundance: -; d_gene: -; j_gene: TRBJ1-1; v_gene: TRBV29-1; CDR3nt: TGCAGCGTTGTTGGCAAGAACACTGAAGCTTTCTTT; CDR3aa: CSVVGKNTEAFF
abundance: -; d_gene: TRBD2; j_gene: TRBJ2-2; v_gene: TRBV5-6; CDR3nt: TGTGCCAGCAGCCAAGAAGCGGGAGTGGGCACCGGGGAGCTGTTTTTT; CDR3aa: CASSQEAGVGTGELFF
abundance: -; d_gene: -; j_gene: TRBJ2-7; v_gene: TRBV2; CDR3nt: TGTGCCAGCAGCGGGGGACTCTACGAGCAGTACTTC; CDR3aa: CASSGGLYEQYF
abundance: -; d_gene: TRBD2; j_gene: TRBJ2-3; v_gene: TRBV6-9; CDR3nt: TGTGCCAGCAGTTCCCTTCGGACTAGCGGGAAGAGGGGATCTAGCACAGATACGCAGTATTTT; CDR3aa: CASSSLRTSGKRGSSTDTQYF
abundance: -; d_gene: -; j_gene: TRBJ1-3; v_gene: TRBV4-2; CDR3nt: TGTGCCAGCAGCCAAGATTCAGGATGGGGAAACACCATATATTTT; CDR3aa: CASSQDSGWGNTIYF
abundance: -; d_gene: TRBD2; j_gene: TRBJ2-5; v_gene: TRBV11-2; CDR3nt: TGTGCCAGCAGCCCTCCTAGGGAGGGCCGGGAGACCCAGTACTTC; CDR3aa: CASSPPREGRETQYF
abundance: -; d_gene: -; j_gene: TRBJ1-5; v_gene: TRBV7-8; CDR3nt: TGTGCCAGCAGCTTAGCGCCAGGGTTTTTGGTTAGAGAGAGCAATCAGCCCCAGCATTTT; CDR3aa: CASSLAPGFLVRESNQPQHF
abundance: -; d_gene: TRBD2; j_gene: TRBJ2-7; v_gene: TRBV11-2; CDR3nt: TGTGCCAGCAGCTTTGGACTAGCGGGAGGGCCACTCTACGAGCAGTACTTC; CDR3aa: CASSFGLAGGPLYEQYF
abundance: -; d_gene: TRBD1; j_gene: TRBJ2-7; v_gene: TRBV4-3; CDR3nt: TGCGCCAGCAGCCAAGTCGAGAAAGGACAGGTTCTCATCTCCTACGAGCAGTACTTC; CDR3aa: CASSQVEKGQVLISYEQYF
abundance: -; d_gene: TRBD1; j_gene: TRBJ2-7; v_gene: TRBV6-5; CDR3nt: TGTGCCAGCAGTTCCCGCCGGACAGGCCGGTGGGACGAGCAGTACTTC; CDR3aa: CASSSRRTGRWDEQYF
abundance: -; d_gene: TRBD1; j_gene: TRBJ2-3; v_gene: TRBV4-3; CDR3nt: TGCGCCAGCAGCCAAGATCTGCCTCGGATCGGACAGGGGCAAGATACGCAGTATTTT; CDR3aa: CASSQDLPRIGQGQDTQYF
abundance: -; d_gene: -; j_gene: TRBJ2-7; v_gene: TRBV11-2; CDR3nt: TGTGCCAGCAGCTTAGCCCCTACGGGGGTTAGCTCCTACGAGCAGTACTTC; CDR3aa: CASSLAPTGVSSYEQYF
abundance: -; d_gene: -; j_gene: TRBJ1-1; v_gene: TRBV11-3; CDR3nt: TGTGCCAGCAGCGTGCGCGGGGGGCCTTCTGAAGCTTTCTTT; CDR3aa: CASSVRGGPSEAFF
abundance: -; d_gene: -; j_gene: TRBJ2-7; v_gene: TRBV11-2; CDR3nt: TGTGCCAGCAGCTTAGATGTGCAGGGGCCGCCAGGCTACGAGCAGTACTTC; CDR3aa: CASSLDVQGPPGYEQYF
abundance: -; d_gene: -; j_gene: TRBJ1-1; v_gene: TRBV7-9; CDR3nt: TGTGCCAGCAGCCCCCCCACCGAGGCCAAGAACACTGAAGCTTTCTTT; CDR3aa: CASSPPTEAKNTEAFF
abundance: -; d_gene: TRBD1; j_gene: TRBJ2-4; v_gene: TRBV5-4; CDR3nt: TGTGCCAGCGGCCTCGGGGACAGCCCAAACATTCAGTACTTC; CDR3aa: CASGLGDSPNIQYF
abundance: -; d_gene: TRBD2; j_gene: TRBJ2-1; v_gene: TRBV4-3; CDR3nt: TGCGCCAGCAGCCTGGGACTAAATAACTACAATGAGCAGTTCTTC; CDR3aa: CASSLGLNNYNEQFF
abundance: few; d_gene: -; j_gene: TRBJ2-1; v_gene: TRBV2; CDR3nt: TGTGCCAGCGGTGCCGCAGGGATTGGCAATGAGCAGTTCTTC; CDR3aa: CASGAAGIGNEQFF
abundance: few; d_gene: -; j_gene: TRBJ2-3; v_gene: TRBV28; CDR3nt: TGTGCCATCTCATCCGGGGGGCGCGGGGCAGATACGCAGTATTTT; CDR3aa: CAISSGGRGADTQYF
abundance: once; d_gene: TRBD2; j_gene: TRBJ2-2; v_gene: TRBV2; CDR3nt: TGTGCCAGCAGGGTTAAAGCGGGAGGGGGCACCGGGGAGCTGTTTTTT; CDR3aa: CASRVKAGGGTGELFF
abundance: -; d_gene: -; j_gene: TRBJ1-5; v_gene: TRBV5-1; CDR3nt: TGCGCCAGCAGCTTGTATGGCAATCAGCCCCAGCATTTT; CDR3aa: CASSLYGNQPQHF
abundance: -; d_gene: TRBD1; j_gene: TRBJ2-7; v_gene: TRBV5-1; CDR3nt: TGCGCCAGCAGCTCCAAACCGGGACAGGCCACCTACGAGCAGTACTTC; CDR3aa: CASSSKPGQATYEQYF
abundance: -; d_gene: -; j_gene: TRBJ2-5; v_gene: TRBV5-1; CDR3nt: TGCGCCAGCAGCTTGGCTGGCAGGGTCCTTCCTCAAGAGACCCAGTACTTC; CDR3aa: CASSLAGRVLPQETQYF
abundance: -; d_gene: TRBD1; j_gene: TRBJ1-5; v_gene: TRBV28; CDR3nt: TGTGCCAGTCAAACCGGGACAGAGAGCAATCAGCCCCAGCATTTT; CDR3aa: CASQTGTESNQPQHF
abundance: -; d_gene: TRBD2; j_gene: TRBJ2-1; v_gene: TRBV7-9; CDR3nt: TGTGCCAGCAGCCCTCAGCCGGGACTAGGGAGCAATGAGCAGTTCTTC; CDR3aa: CASSPQPGLGSNEQFF
abundance: -; d_gene: TRBD2; j_gene: TRBJ2-1; v_gene: TRBV4-2; CDR3nt: TGTGCCAGCAGCCAAGATCTAGCGGAACTCTCCTACAATGAGCAGTTCTTC; CDR3aa: CASSQDLAELSYNEQFF
abundance: -; d_gene: TRBD2; j_gene: TRBJ2-2; v_gene: TRBV4-2; CDR3nt: TGTGCCAGCAGCCCGGGACTAGCGGGGCCGAACACCGGGGAGCTGTTTTTT; CDR3aa: CASSPGLAGPNTGELFF
abundance: -; d_gene: -; j_gene: TRBJ1-6; v_gene: TRBV10-1; CDR3nt: TGCGCCAGCAGTGAGTCTGGAGGGATAGGGTCACCCCTCCACTTT; CDR3aa: CASSESGGIGSPLHF
abundance: -; d_gene: TRBD2; j_gene: TRBJ2-7; v_gene: TRBV9; CDR3nt: TGTGCCAGCAGCGCTCCCCCCTTACTAGCGGGTGGCTACGAGCAGTACTTC; CDR3aa: CASSAPPLLAGGYEQYF
abundance: -; d_gene: TRBD1; j_gene: TRBJ1-1; v_gene: TRBV28; CDR3nt: TGTGCCAGCAGTGCGGGACAGGGGACGTCTGAAGCTTTCTTT; CDR3aa: CASSAGQGTSEAFF
abundance: -; d_gene: TRBD2; j_gene: TRBJ2-7; v_gene: TRBV27; CDR3nt: TGTGCCAGCAGTCCCTCCCCCTTCTGGAATAGCGGGAGGGCCTACGAGCAGTACTTC; CDR3aa: CASSPSPFWNSGRAYEQYF
abundance: -; d_gene: -; j_gene: TRBJ2-2; v_gene: TRBV7-9; CDR3nt: TGTGCCAGCATAACTAGCCCCACCGGGGAGCTGTTTTTT; CDR3aa: CASITSPTGELFF
abundance: -; d_gene: TRBD1; j_gene: TRBJ2-7; v_gene: TRBV19; CDR3nt: TGTGCCACCCACAACAGGGGTTCCGCCTACGAGCAGTACTTC; CDR3aa: CATHNRGSAYEQYF
abundance: few; d_gene: -; j_gene: TRBJ1-4; v_gene: TRBV27; CDR3nt: TGTGCCAGCAAGGGAACAGGGCCGAGGGAAAAACTGTTTTTT; CDR3aa: CASKGTGPREKLFF
abundance: -; d_gene: TRBD1; j_gene: TRBJ1-4; v_gene: TRBV5-1; CDR3nt: TGCGCCAGCAGCTGGGGGACAGGGACGGGTGAAAAACTGTTTTTT; CDR3aa: CASSWGTGTGEKLFF
abundance: -; d_gene: TRBD2; j_gene: TRBJ2-4; v_gene: TRBV14; CDR3nt: TGTGCCAGCAGCCAATTGGGATTCGGGACTAGCGGGAGGGGCGCCAAAAACATTCAGTACTTC; CDR3aa: CASSQLGFGTSGRGAKNIQYF
abundance: -; d_gene: TRBD1; j_gene: TRBJ2-7; v_gene: TRBV13; CDR3nt: TGTGCCAGCAGCTACCACAGGGGGGCACGCACCTACGAGCAGTACTTC; CDR3aa: CASSYHRGARTYEQYF
abundance: -; d_gene: -; j_gene: TRBJ2-1; v_gene: TRBV27; CDR3nt: TGTGCCAGCAGTTTAGCGACTAGGTCCTACAATGAGCAGTTCTTC; CDR3aa: CASSLATRSYNEQFF